Presented here are 28 T cell receptor beta chains from one specimen sequenced in a study of T cells in localized non-small cell lung cancer. Measured with immunoSEQ multiplex PCR; TCRdb has only the in-frame clones, and not every one. The sample includes under 40,000 clones, roughly 90% of them seen just once. The sequenced sample was peripheral blood mononuclear cells, obtained before any cancer treatment. These TCRs come from a man aged 35 to 69 with stage III lung adenocarcinoma.

The rearrangement uses TRBV11-3 and TRBJ2-7; D may be TRBD1 (5 bases). The germline CDR1 and CDR2 sequences are SGHNT and YENEEA. The length of the CDR3 is 14 residues. V lost 3 bases, J lost 6 bases, and 15 bases lay in between. The CDR3 sequence: CASSFSGIEGEQYF. The CDR3 DNA reads as TGTGCCAGCAGCTTCTCAGGGATCGAAGGCGAGCAGTACTTC. The complete variable domain, with remaining parts taken from reference TRBV11-3 and TRBJ2-7, reads EAGVVQSPRYKIIEKKQPVAFWCNPISGHNTLYWYLQNLGQGPELLIRYENEEAVDDSQLPKDRFSAERLKGVDSTLKIQPAELGDSAVYLCASSFSGIEGEQYFGPGTRLTVT.

The chain uses TRBV7-2 and TRBJ2-2; D remains unclear. Trimming stripped 3 bases from V and 0 bases from J, with 2 bases between. The CDR3 spans 13 residues. The germline CDR1 and CDR2 sequences are SGHTA and FQGNSA. CDR3 nucleotide sequence: TGTGCCAGCAGCTTCCCGAACACCGGGGAGCTGTTTTTT. This codes for CASSFPNTGELFF. Combining the CDR3 with reference TRBV7-2 and TRBJ2-2 gives the whole variable domain GAGVSQSPSNKVTEKGKDVELRCDPISGHTALYWYRQSLGQGLEFLIYFQGNSAPDKSGLPSDRFSAERTGGSVSTLTIQRTQQEDSAVYLCASSFPNTGELFFGEGSRLTVL.

The chain recombines TRBV7-9 with TRBJ1-1; 8 nucleotides line up with TRBD1. The CDR3 is 14 residues long. CDR1 is SEHNR, CDR2 FQNEAQ, per germline (reference sequence). The trim removed 3 bases at V and 6 bases at J, leaving 6 bases unmatched. The CDR3 is CASSLSGGKSEAFF. Here the CDR3 DNA reads TGTGCCAGCAGCTTGTCAGGGGGCAAGTCTGAAGCTTTCTTT.

This clone was recorded only once. The chain couples TRBV7-9 to TRBJ1-1; TRBD1 might be the D (5 bases). The germline V gene encodes CDR1 SEHNR and CDR2 FQNEAQ (reference sequence). The CDR3 contains 17 residues. V lost 1 base and J lost 0, with 15 bases in between. DNA for the CDR3: TGTGCCAGCAGCTTAGGACAGCGTTTATTACTGAACACTGAAGCTTTCTTT. This translates into CASSLGQRLLLNTEAFF.

The CDR3 DNA follows: TGTGCCAGCAGCCCGGGACAGGGGGATCGGTTCTCCACCTTC. Amino acid sequence: CASSPGQGDRFSTF. The chain carries TRBV7-2 and TRBJ1-2, with TRBD1 matching over 11 bases. Germline CDR1 reads SGHTA; CDR2 reads FQGNSA. V dropped 5 bases and J dropped 13; count of bases not matched to a gene: 12. The CDR3 totals 14 residues. The full variable domain, in which reference TRBV7-2 and TRBJ1-2 provide the parts outside the CDR3, is GAGVSQSPSNKVTEKGKDVELRCDPISGHTALYWYRQSLGQGLEFLIYFQGNSAPDKSGLPSDRFSAERTGGSVSTLTIQRTQQEDSAVYLCASSPGQGDRFSTFGSGTRLTVV.

The chain is built from TRBV30 and TRBJ1-2, with 7 bases identical to TRBD1. Germline V gene data show CDR1 as GTSNPN and CDR2 as SVGIG (reference sequence). The CDR3 length is 13 residues. V was clipped by 8 bases and J by 2 bases; unmatched bases: 8. CDR3 DNA: TGTGCCGGGAACAGGGGTTTCAACTATGGCTACACCTTC. As protein: CAGNRGFNYGYTF.

The rearrangement uses TRBV4-1 and TRBJ1-2; possible D gene TRBD1, 6 bases. The length of the CDR3 is 17 residues. Germline V lookup: CDR1 MGHRA, CDR2 YSYEKL. V lost 4 bases and J lost 4, with 22 bases in between. The CDR3 region is CASSRLGASNSAYGYTF. CDR3 in DNA: TGCGCCAGCAGCCGACTGGGGGCGTCGAACTCGGCCTATGGCTACACCTTC.

This chain joins TRBV9 and TRBJ1-4, with D possibly matching TRBD1 (5 bases). The germline V gene has CDR1 SGDLS and CDR2 YYNGEE. The CDR3 loop spans 16 amino acids. Trimming removed 2 bases at V and 8 bases at J, with 19 bases between. CDR3 nucleotide sequence: TGTGCCAGCAGCGTTAGGGGCGGAGGGGTAGGAGAAAAACTGTTTTTT. Its translation: CASSVRGGGVGEKLFF.

V gene TRBV10-2 combines with J gene TRBJ2-1; a weak D match, TRBD1 (6 bases). Trimming removed 0 bases from V and 7 bases from J, with 16 bases in between. This CDR3 has 16 amino acids. CDR1 is WSHSY, CDR2 SAAADI, per germline. CDR3 in amino acids: CASSESTGPPLNEQFF. The CDR3 region has the DNA TGCGCCAGCAGTGAGTCGACAGGCCCTCCTTTGAATGAGCAGTTCTTC.

The chain carries TRBV19 and TRBJ2-1, with 9 bases fitting TRBD1. J was trimmed by 2 bases and V by 2 bases; bases with no gene match: 1. The CDR3 has 15 amino acids. Germline V gives CDR1 LNHDA, CDR2 SQIVND (reference sequence). The CDR3 protein is CASSIRTGAYNEQFF. CDR3 sequence (DNA): TGTGCCAGTAGTATAAGGACAGGGGCCTACAATGAGCAGTTCTTC. The full variable domain, in which reference TRBV19 and TRBJ2-1 provide the parts outside the CDR3, is DGGITQSPKYLFRKEGQNVTLSCEQNLNHDAMYWYRQDPGQGLRLIYYSQIVNDFQKGDIAEGYSVSREKKESFPLTVTSAQKNPTAFYLCASSIRTGAYNEQFFGPGTRLTVL.

The rearrangement links TRBV28 to TRBJ2-7, with 10 positions matching TRBD1. The CDR3 consists of 17 residues. With 2 bases clipped from V and 2 bases from J, the junction kept 9 bases outside the gene matches. Germline lookup yields CDR1 MDHEN and CDR2 SYDVKM. The CDR3 DNA follows: TGTGCCAGCAGTTTACCCCAGGGACAGGGGACCCCCTACGAGCAGTACTTC. It yields the protein CASSLPQGQGTPYEQYF.

The chain joins TRBV7-3 to TRBJ1-3; D is uncertain. CDR3 length: 14 amino acids. V dropped 4 bases and J dropped 0 bases, with 7 bases sitting between them. Germline V gives CDR1 SGHTA, CDR2 FQGTGA. CDR3 in DNA: TGTGCCAGCAGCTCCGGTTACTCTGGAAACACCATATATTTT. This translates into CASSSGYSGNTIYF.

J is TRBJ1-1 and V is TRBV5-5; no reliable D call. Germline CDR1 SGHKS, CDR2 YYEKEE (reference sequence). Deletions cut 0 bases from V and 7 bases from J, with 10 bases between. The CDR3 contains 13 residues. This CDR3 reads CASSLAGVGEAFF. The CDR3, as DNA: TGTGCCAGCAGCTTGGCCGGGGTAGGTGAAGCTTTCTTT. Together with reference TRBV5-5 and TRBJ1-1, the CDR3 gives the full variable domain: DAGVTQSPTHLIKTRGQQVTLRCSPISGHKSVSWYQQVLGQGPQFIFQYYEKEERGRGNFPDRFSARQFPNYSSELNVNALLLGDSALYLCASSLAGVGEAFFGQGTRLTVV.

The CDR3 DNA reads as TGCGCCAGCAGCTTGGAAGACAGGGCCAACTATGGCTACACCTTC. Protein: CASSLEDRANYGYTF. The chain recombines TRBV5-1 with TRBJ1-2; TRBD1 matches 7 bases. Germline V gives CDR1 SGHRS, CDR2 YFSETQ. V dropped 0 bases and J dropped 2; count of bases not matched to a gene: 4. The CDR3 covers 15 residues.

The V gene is TRBV14, the J gene TRBJ2-7; D possibly matches TRBD1 or TRBD2 (5 bases each). CDR3 length: 15 residues. The V and J ends lost 6 bases and 0 bases respectively, with 15 bases between them. Germline-derived CDR1 and CDR2 are SGHDN and FVKESK. CDR3 in amino acids: CASSVGTPSSYEQYF. In DNA form, the CDR3 reads TGTGCCAGCAGTGTCGGGACGCCAAGCTCCTACGAGCAGTACTTC. The whole variable domain, filled in from reference TRBV14 and TRBJ2-7, reads EAGVTQFPSHSVIEKGQTVTLRCDPISGHDNLYWYRRVMGKEIKFLLHFVKESKQDESGMPNNRFLAERTGGTYSTLKVQPAELEDSGVYFCASSVGTPSSYEQYFGPGTRLTVT.

This rearrangement joins TRBV11-3 to TRBJ2-3, with a tentative D call TRBD1 (6 bases). Germline V gene data show CDR1 as SGHNT and CDR2 as YENEEA. The CDR3 spans 15 residues. The V end was cut by 5 bases, the J end by 4 bases, with 16 bases between. Written as DNA, the CDR3 is TGTGCCAGCAGCCCTACCTCTGGGGGCCCAGATACGCAGTATTTT. Residues: CASSPTSGGPDTQYF.

The V call is TRBV19, the J call TRBJ1-5; D ambiguous. The V end lost 7 bases, the J end lost 8 bases, and 18 bases lay between the germline ends. Germline V gives CDR1 LNHDA, CDR2 SQIVND (reference sequence). The CDR3 length is 14 residues. This CDR3 is CASTGEGRREPQHF. CDR3 sequence (DNA): TGTGCCAGTACCGGGGAGGGCAGGAGGGAGCCCCAGCATTTT.

This chain connects TRBV2 to TRBJ2-6; D unresolved. The CDR3 sequence is 12 residues long. The germline V and J ends were trimmed by 6 bases and 0 bases, with 0 bases remaining between them. Germline-derived CDR1 and CDR2 are SNHLY and FYNNEI. This chain's CDR3 is CASSSGANVLTF. CDR3 nucleotides: TGTGCCAGCAGCTCTGGGGCCAACGTCCTGACTTTC.

CDR3 DNA sequence: TGTGCCATCAGTGAGATGGAGACCCAGTACTTC. It translates to CAISEMETQYF. The chain uses TRBV10-3 and TRBJ2-5; D not resolved. V was shortened by 2 bases and J by 5 bases, with 3 bases between the two germline ends. From germline, CDR1 is ENHRY and CDR2 SYGVKD. The CDR3 sequence is 11 residues long.

The rearrangement links TRBV12-1 to TRBJ2-4; no DNA check was done on the table's D call, TRBD2. TRBV12-1 is assigned pseudogene status. CDR3 length equals 15 residues. CDR3 DNA: TGTGCCAGCAGCTTTGAGGTAGCGGCCTGGAACATTCAGTACTTC. Protein: CASSFEVAAWNIQYF.

This clone has just one count. The CDR3: CASSRGGAIGTQYF. The CDR3 DNA sequence: TGTGCCAGCTCACGCGGGGGGGCGATTGGTACGCAGTATTTT. This chain uses TRBV18 with TRBJ2-3; 9 bases align to TRBD2. Per the germline V gene, CDR1 is KGHSH and CDR2 is LQKENI. Unmatched junction bases numbered 7, after V lost 4 bases and J lost 8 bases. The length of the CDR3 is 14 residues.

This chain connects TRBV4-1 to TRBJ1-1; D gene unclear. Germline V lookup: CDR1 MGHRA, CDR2 YSYEKL. The CDR3 length is 14 residues. The germline V and J ends were trimmed by 0 bases and 6 bases, with 11 bases remaining between them. In nucleotides, the CDR3 is TGCGCCAGCAGCCAAGATTTTTGGCCGGCTGAAGCTTTCTTT. It codes for CASSQDFWPAEAFF.

The chain uses TRBV2 and TRBJ2-2; tentative D call: TRBD1 (6 bases). CDR1 SNHLY and CDR2 FYNNEI come from the germline V gene. V gave up 6 bases and J gave up 5 bases, with 10 bases separating them. The CDR3 contains 13 residues. The CDR3 DNA reads as TGTGCCAGCAGACAGGGAAGAACCGGGGAGCTGTTTTTT. This sequence encodes CASRQGRTGELFF.

The rearrangement joins TRBV7-3 to TRBJ2-1, with 8 positions matching TRBD1. The germline V gene has CDR1 SGHTA and CDR2 FQGTGA. Unmatched junction bases numbered 2, after V lost 0 bases and J lost 4 bases. This CDR3 is built from 15 residues. The CDR3 sequence: CASSLTQGAYNEQFF. In DNA, the CDR3 is TGTGCCAGCAGCTTAACTCAGGGGGCGTACAATGAGCAGTTCTTC.

The rearrangement links TRBV7-7 to TRBJ1-4; D might be TRBD1 (6 bases). V was cut by 5 bases and J by 5 bases, with 24 bases left in between. This CDR3 is built from 18 residues. The germline CDR1 and CDR2 sequences are SSHAT and FNYEAQ (reference sequence). The CDR3 region has the DNA TGTGCCAGCAGCAGGGGGGGACCGAAACCGGGCATCAATGAAAAACTGTTTTTT. This encodes CASSRGGPKPGINEKLFF.

This clone was observed once. This sequence joins TRBV6-1 and TRBJ2-3; no clear D gene. The CDR3 is 13 amino acids. Trimming took 5 bases from V and 2 from J, leaving 8 bases between them. Germline V lookup: CDR1 MNHNS, CDR2 SASEGT. CDR3 loop: CASSPRLTDTQYF. The DNA for the CDR3 is TGTGCCAGCAGTCCTCGTCTCACAGATACGCAGTATTTT.

This chain joins TRBV5-1 and TRBJ2-3, with D perhaps given as TRBD1 or TRBD2 (5 bases each). Deletions cut 4 bases from V and 5 bases from J, with 14 bases between. The CDR3 runs 14 residues. CDR1 is SGHRS, CDR2 YFSETQ, per germline. The CDR3: CASSIRDQGDTQYF. The DNA of the CDR3 is TGCGCCAGCAGCATTCGGGATCAGGGAGATACGCAGTATTTT. The complete variable domain, with remaining parts taken from reference TRBV5-1 and TRBJ2-3, reads KAGVTQTPRYLIKTRGQQVTLSCSPISGHRSVSWYQQTPGQGLQFLFEYFSETQRNKGNFPGRFSGRQFSNSRSEMNVSTLELGDSALYLCASSIRDQGDTQYFGPGTRLTVL.

This chain joins TRBV4-3 and TRBJ2-1; D is uncertain. This CDR3 comprises 15 residues. Germline V lookup: CDR1 LGHNA, CDR2 YSLEER. The V and J ends lost 0 bases and 2 bases respectively, with 8 bases between them. The CDR3, as DNA: TGCGCCAGCAGCCAAGATAGCCCTACCTACAATGAGCAGTTCTTC. This encodes CASSQDSPTYNEQFF.